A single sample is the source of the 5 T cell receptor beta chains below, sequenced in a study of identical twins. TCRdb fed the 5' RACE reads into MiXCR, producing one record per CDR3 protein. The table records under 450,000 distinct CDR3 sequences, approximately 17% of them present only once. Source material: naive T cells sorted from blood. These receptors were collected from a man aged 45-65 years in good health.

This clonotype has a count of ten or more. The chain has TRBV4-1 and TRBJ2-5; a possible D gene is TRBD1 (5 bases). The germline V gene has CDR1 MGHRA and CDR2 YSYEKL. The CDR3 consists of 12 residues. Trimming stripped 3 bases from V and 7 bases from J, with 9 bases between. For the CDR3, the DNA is TGCGCCAGCAGCCAGCCTCAGGGGACCCAGTACTTC. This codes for CASSQPQGTQYF.

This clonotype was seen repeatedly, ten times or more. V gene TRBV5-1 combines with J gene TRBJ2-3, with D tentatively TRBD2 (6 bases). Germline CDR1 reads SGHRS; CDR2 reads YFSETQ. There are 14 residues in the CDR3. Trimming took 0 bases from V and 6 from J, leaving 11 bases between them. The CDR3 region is CASSLAPGTDTQYF. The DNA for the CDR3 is TGCGCCAGCAGCTTGGCACCGGGGACTGATACGCAGTATTTT.

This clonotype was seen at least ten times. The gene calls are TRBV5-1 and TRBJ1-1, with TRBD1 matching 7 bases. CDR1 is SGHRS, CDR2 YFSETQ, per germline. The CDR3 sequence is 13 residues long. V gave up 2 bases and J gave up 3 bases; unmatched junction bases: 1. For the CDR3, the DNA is TGCGCCAGCAGCTTTGACAGGGACACTGAAGCTTTCTTT. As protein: CASSFDRDTEAFF.

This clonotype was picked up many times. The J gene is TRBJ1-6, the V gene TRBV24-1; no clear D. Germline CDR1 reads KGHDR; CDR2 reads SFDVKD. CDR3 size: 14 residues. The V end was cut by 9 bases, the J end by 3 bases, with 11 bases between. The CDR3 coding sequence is TGTGCCACCCCCGAATTGGGCTATAATTCACCCCTCCACTTT. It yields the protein CATPELGYNSPLHF.

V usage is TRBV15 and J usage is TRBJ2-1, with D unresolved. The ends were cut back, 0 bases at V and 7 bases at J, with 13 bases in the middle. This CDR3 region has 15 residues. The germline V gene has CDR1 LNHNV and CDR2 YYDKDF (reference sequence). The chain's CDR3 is CATSRDRAVGNEQFF. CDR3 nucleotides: TGTGCCACCAGCAGAGATAGGGCAGTAGGGAATGAGCAGTTCTTC.